This TCR beta chain was documented in a study of regulatory T cells in long-lasting Graves disease. Study results and limitations: Persistent disease showed a preference for TRBV28, TRBJ1-2 and TRBJ2-5.

Assembly of TCR beta libraries relied on iRepertoire HTBI primers together with Arm-PCR of CDR3 regions. Source study methods: The samples included around 65 TRBV and some 14 TRBJ segments. TCRdb processed the multiplex PCR reads anew with MiXCR; each CDR3 protein has one entry. TCRdb, not the original authors, processed these V and J calls. Here the sample spans 620,000 or so distinct CDR3 sequences, under 20% being singletons. The germline V gene has CDR1 WNHNN and CDR2 SYGVQD (reference sequence). Trimming took off 5 bases at V and 4 bases at J, with 18 bases between the two ends. This CDR3 spans 16 amino acids. Time point specified: newly diagnosed GD, antithyroid drugs for less than 3 months. Making the TCR library involved RNA that had been extracted from PBMCs. This clonotype has a handful of counts. The antigen is not known. The same data also contributed to another study, on T cells in Graves' hyperthyroidism and ophthalmopathy. According to that study: Most thyroid clonotypes with frequency above 0.001 were detected in blood.

The sample was peripheral blood mononuclear cells (PBMCs), taken at new diagnosis, from a patient treated with antithyroid drugs. The chain combines TRBV10-1 with TRBJ1-5; D not resolved. This sequence originates from a woman aged 25-40 years with Graves disease. CDR3 residues: CASSPGIRRGNQPQHF. The CDR3 DNA reads TGCGCCAGCAGTCCCGGGATCAGGCGGGGAAATCAGCCCCAGCATTTT.